Following are 21 T cell receptor beta chains from one sample sequenced in a study of blood T cell repertoires in COVID-19. Produced via immunoSEQ multiplex PCR; TCRdb's table is partial and in-frame only. Among 250,000 to 350,000 clones listed, over 75% were seen once. Sequencing was done on a sample of peripheral blood. All receptors derive from a woman in her twenties or thirties with COVID-19, enrolled during active disease.

This chain links TRBV27 with TRBJ1-4; 8 bases fit TRBD1. The CDR3 consists of 15 residues. Germline V gene lookup returns CDR1 MNHEY and CDR2 SMNVEV (reference sequence). Trimming cost V 6 bases and J 2 bases; bases outside gene matches: 5. The CDR3, as DNA: TGTGCCAGCAGCCCAGGGGGCAGGACTAATGAAAAACTGTTTTTT. Translating it yields CASSPGGRTNEKLFF.

V usage is TRBV18 and J usage is TRBJ2-7, with 8 positions matching TRBD1. The CDR3 totals 15 residues. Looked up from germline, CDR1 is KGHSH and CDR2 is LQKENI. V shed 4 bases, J shed 2 bases, and the junction held 7 bases outside the gene matches. CDR3 sequence reads: CASSRQGARAYEQYF. For the CDR3, the DNA is TGTGCCAGCTCACGCCAGGGGGCGAGGGCCTACGAGCAGTACTTC.

The chain recombines TRBV9 with TRBJ2-7; 8 bases agree with TRBD2. From germline, CDR1 is SGDLS and CDR2 YYNGEE. CDR3 length: 14 amino acids. Unmatched junction bases numbered 5, after V lost 3 bases and J lost 3 bases. CDR3 residues: CASSAGLAVYEQYF. The CDR3 DNA follows: TGTGCCAGCAGCGCAGGACTAGCTGTCTACGAGCAGTACTTC.

This chain joins TRBV7-3 and TRBJ1-5, with D uncertain. Germline V gene sequence: CDR1 SGHTA, CDR2 FQGTGA. The CDR3 runs 13 residues. V was trimmed by 5 bases and J by 6 bases, leaving 11 bases between them. CDR3 in amino acids: CASSPSEGQPQHF. The DNA of the CDR3 is TGTGCCAGCAGCCCCTCCGAGGGTCAGCCCCAGCATTTT. The full variable domain, rest sourced from reference TRBV7-3 and TRBJ1-5, is GAGVSQTPSNKVTEKGKYVELRCDPISGHTALYWYRQSLGQGPEFLIYFQGTGAADDSGLPNDRFFAVRPEGSVSTLKIQRTERGDSAVYLCASSPSEGQPQHFGDGTRLSIL.

The chain combines TRBV28 with TRBJ2-1; 7 positions match TRBD2. This CDR3 comprises 15 residues. Trimming cost V 2 bases and J 1 base; bases outside gene matches: 2. Per germline, CDR1 MDHEN and CDR2 SYDVKM. The CDR3 is CASSLASGSYNEQFF. In DNA form, the CDR3 reads TGTGCCAGCAGTTTAGCTAGCGGTTCCTACAATGAGCAGTTCTTC.

The genes are TRBV27 and TRBJ2-1; no clear D. Trimming took off 5 bases at V and 4 bases at J, with 9 bases between the two ends. CDR3 size: 13 residues. The germline V gene encodes CDR1 MNHEY and CDR2 SMNVEV (reference sequence). The CDR3 loop reads CASSITEYNEQFF. CDR3 bases: TGTGCCAGCAGTATCACTGAGTACAATGAGCAGTTCTTC.

The V call is TRBV10-3, the J call TRBJ2-2; TRBD2 matches at 11 bases. Germline assignment: CDR1 ENHRY and CDR2 SYGVKD. J was trimmed by 0 bases and V by 6 bases; bases with no gene match: 9. This CDR3 is built from 18 residues. The CDR3 nucleotides read TGTGCCATCAGGATCGGGACTAGCGGCTCTACGAACACCGGGGAGCTGTTTTTT. Translating gives CAIRIGTSGSTNTGELFF.

The chain has TRBV5-1 and TRBJ2-7; 8 bases align to TRBD2. CDR1 and CDR2 (germline): SGHRS, YFSETQ. V lost 3 bases to trimming and J lost 6 bases; unmatched junction nucleotides: 8. The CDR3 extends over 14 amino acids. The CDR3 spells CASSSGGGSGEQYF. CDR3 DNA sequence: TGCGCCAGCAGCTCCGGCGGGGGGTCCGGCGAGCAGTACTTC.

This chain links TRBV2 with TRBJ2-2, with TRBD2 matching over 7 bases. This CDR3 spans 16 amino acids. The V gene end was trimmed by 3 bases and the J gene end by 2 bases; junction bases not matched to a gene: 6. Germline V lookup: CDR1 SNHLY, CDR2 FYNNEI. The CDR3 is CASSESLAVNTGELFF. The DNA of the CDR3 is TGTGCCAGCAGTGAGTCCCTAGCGGTAAACACCGGGGAGCTGTTTTTT.

The chain has TRBV12-5 and TRBJ2-2, with a weak D call TRBD2 (6 bases). V lost 6 bases and J 1 base, leaving 9 bases between the germline ends. The germline CDR1 and CDR2 sequences are LGHNT and FRNRAP. The CDR3 has 14 residues. CDR3 amino acids: CASGLGRNTGELFF. The CDR3 bases are TGTGCTAGTGGCCTCGGGAGGAACACCGGGGAGCTGTTTTTT.

The table lists this clone with a count of one. V usage is TRBV7-9 and J usage is TRBJ2-5, with D tentatively TRBD1 (6 bases). Germline CDR1 SEHNR, CDR2 FQNEAQ (reference sequence). V lost 0 bases and J 10 bases, leaving 15 bases between the germline ends. The CDR3 runs to 14 residues. CDR3 nucleotides: TGTGCCAGCAGCTTAGCGGACAGCTCGGGGAACCAGTACTTC. Translating gives CASSLADSSGNQYF. Full variable domain (missing parts from reference TRBV7-9 and TRBJ2-5): DTGVSQNPRHKITKRGQNVTFRCDPISEHNRLYWYRQTLGQGPEFLTYFQNEAQLEKSRLLSDRFSAERPKGSFSTLEIQRTEQGDSAMYLCASSLADSSGNQYFGPGTRLLVL.

The V and J genes are TRBV29-1 and TRBJ2-3; TRBD2 agrees at 15 bases. The CDR3 is 18 residues long. V dropped 5 bases and J dropped 5; count of bases not matched to a gene: 14. The germline V gene encodes CDR1 SQVTM and CDR2 ANQGSEA. CDR3 in DNA: TGCAGCGTTACGGGACTAGCGGGAGGCCCATTCGGGGTAGATACGCAGTATTTT. Translated, it gives CSVTGLAGGPFGVDTQYF.

The chain combines TRBV29-1 with TRBJ1-1, with 7 bases lining up with TRBD1. J gave up 2 bases and V 6 bases, and 6 bases lay outside the gene matches. The CDR3 covers 13 residues. Germline V lookup: CDR1 SQVTM, CDR2 ANQGSEA. The CDR3 loop reads CSVLQGSNTEAFF. The CDR3 DNA reads as TGCAGCGTCCTACAGGGGAGTAACACTGAAGCTTTCTTT. The entire variable domain, with the rest obtained from reference TRBV29-1 and TRBJ1-1, is as follows: SAVISQKPSRDICQRGTSLTIQCQVDSQVTMMFWYRQQPGQSLTLIATANQGSEATYESGFVIDKFPISRPNLTFSTLTVSNMSPEDSSIYLCSVLQGSNTEAFFGQGTRLTVV.

The CDR3 region is CASSQEEAADAFYSNQPQHF. The CDR3 nucleotides are TGCGCCAGCAGCCAAGAGGAGGCAGCCGATGCTTTTTATAGCAATCAGCCCCAGCATTTT. V and J are TRBV4-1 and TRBJ1-5; D call uncertain. The V and J ends lost 0 bases and 0 bases respectively, with 21 bases between them. The CDR3 is 20 amino acids. Germline values: CDR1 MGHRA, CDR2 YSYEKL.

Points on this clone: The same CDR3 arises from other DNA sequences in this sample as well. The chain couples TRBV11-2 to TRBJ1-5; D might be TRBD1 (5 bases). V was shortened by 0 bases and J by 0 bases, with 6 bases between the two germline ends. CDR3 length equals 15 residues. CDR1 and CDR2 (germline): SGHAT, FQNNGV. For the CDR3, the DNA is TGTGCCAGCAGCTTAGATCAGGGTAGCAATCAGCCCCAGCATTTT. It codes for CASSLDQGSNQPQHF. Using reference TRBV11-2 and TRBJ1-5 for the parts outside the CDR3, the full variable domain is EAGVAQSPRYKIIEKRQSVAFWCNPISGHATLYWYQQILGQGPKLLIQFQNNGVVDDSQLPKDRFSAERLKGVDSTLKIQPAKLEDSAVYLCASSLDQGSNQPQHFGDGTRLSIL.

This sequence joins TRBV5-1 and TRBJ2-3, with D perhaps matching TRBD2 (6 bases). Trimming took 4 bases from V and 3 from J, leaving 12 bases between them. Germline V lookup: CDR1 SGHRS, CDR2 YFSETQ. The CDR3 loop spans 14 amino acids. The DNA for the CDR3 is TGCGCCAGCAGCCGGGGACTGGCGACAGATACGCAGTATTTT. Amino acid sequence: CASSRGLATDTQYF.

The chain joins TRBV7-2 to TRBJ1-5; D possibly corresponds to TRBD1 (6 bases). V was trimmed by 1 base and J by 4 bases, leaving 11 bases between them. The germline CDR1 and CDR2 sequences are SGHTA and FQGNSA. There are 15 residues in the CDR3. CDR3 DNA: TGTGCCAGCAGCTTAGGGGGTCAGGGGAATCAGCCCCAGCATTTT. This translates into CASSLGGQGNQPQHF.

This clone was detected once. The V gene is TRBV30, the J gene TRBJ2-7; D possibly corresponds to TRBD1 (5 bases). Germline CDR1 and CDR2: GTSNPN and SVGIG (reference sequence). The ends were cut back, 2 bases at V and 0 bases at J, with 5 bases in the middle. The CDR3 length is 12 residues. The CDR3 DNA sequence: TGTGCCTGGAGTACAGGCTCCTACGAGCAGTACTTC. This translates into CAWSTGSYEQYF. The whole variable domain, remainder taken from reference TRBV30 and TRBJ2-7, is SQTIHQWPATLVQPVGSPLSLECTVEGTSNPNLYWYRQAAGRGLQLLFYSVGIGQISSEVPQNLSASRPQDRQFILSSKKLLLSDSGFYLCAWSTGSYEQYFGPGTRLTVT.

In its sample, this clone was seen once. The CDR3 DNA reads TGTGCCAGCAGCCCCGGTAGCAATCAGCCCCAGCATTTT. Translated: CASSPGSNQPQHF. This sequence joins TRBV11-2 and TRBJ1-5; D is uncertain. Germline values: CDR1 SGHAT, CDR2 FQNNGV. Between the trimmed V and J ends, which lost 5 bases and 0 bases, there was a span of 5 bases. The CDR3 spans 13 residues.

The chain combines TRBV6-1 with TRBJ2-2; 9 positions agree with TRBD1. This CDR3 region has 15 residues. Germline assignment: CDR1 MNHNS and CDR2 SASEGT. The V segment lost 2 bases and the J segment 5 bases; nucleotides outside the gene matches: 3. CDR3: CASSEKGQGTGELFF. The CDR3 nucleotides read TGTGCCAGCAGTGAAAAGGGACAGGGTACCGGGGAGCTGTTTTTT.

The chain has TRBV6-2 or TRBV6-3 and TRBJ2-1; 11 nucleotides line up with TRBD2. Germline V gene data show CDR1 as MNHEY and CDR2 as SVGEGT. V was pared by 6 bases and J by 7 bases, with 5 bases of the junction left unmatched. The CDR3 is 14 residues long. In DNA, the CDR3 is TGTGCCAGCAGCCATACTAGCGGGAGTAATGAGCAGTTCTTC. This translates into CASSHTSGSNEQFF.